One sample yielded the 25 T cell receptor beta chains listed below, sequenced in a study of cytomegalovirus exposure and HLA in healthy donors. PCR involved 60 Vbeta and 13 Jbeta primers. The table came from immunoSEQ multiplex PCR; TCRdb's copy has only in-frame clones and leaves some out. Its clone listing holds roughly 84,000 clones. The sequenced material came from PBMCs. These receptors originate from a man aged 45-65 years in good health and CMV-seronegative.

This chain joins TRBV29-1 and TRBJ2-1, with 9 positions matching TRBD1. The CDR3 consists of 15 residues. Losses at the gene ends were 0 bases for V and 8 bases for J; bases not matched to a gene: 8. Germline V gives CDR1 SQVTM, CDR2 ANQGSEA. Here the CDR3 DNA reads TGCAGCGTTGAAGAGGGACAGGGAGTTGTTGATGAGCAGTTCTTC. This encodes CSVEEGQGVVDEQFF.

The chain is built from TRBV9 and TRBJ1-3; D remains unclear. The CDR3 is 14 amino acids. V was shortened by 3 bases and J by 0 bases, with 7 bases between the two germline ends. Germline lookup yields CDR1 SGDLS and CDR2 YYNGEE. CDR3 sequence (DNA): TGTGCCAGCAGCGACATCAGCTCTGGAAACACCATATATTTT. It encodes CASSDISSGNTIYF.

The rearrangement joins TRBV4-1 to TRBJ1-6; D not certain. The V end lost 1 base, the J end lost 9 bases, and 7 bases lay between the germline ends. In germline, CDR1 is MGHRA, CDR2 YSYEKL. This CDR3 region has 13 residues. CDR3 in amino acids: CASSQVGSSPLHF. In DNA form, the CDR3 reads TGCGCCAGCAGCCAAGTAGGGAGTTCACCCCTCCACTTT.

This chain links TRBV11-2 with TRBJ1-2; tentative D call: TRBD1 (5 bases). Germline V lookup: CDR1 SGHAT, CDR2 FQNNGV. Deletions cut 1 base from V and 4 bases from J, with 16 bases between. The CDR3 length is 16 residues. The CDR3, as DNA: TGTGCCAGCAGCTTAGCCGGTTTCAGGGCTGGCTATGGCTACACCTTC. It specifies CASSLAGFRAGYGYTF.

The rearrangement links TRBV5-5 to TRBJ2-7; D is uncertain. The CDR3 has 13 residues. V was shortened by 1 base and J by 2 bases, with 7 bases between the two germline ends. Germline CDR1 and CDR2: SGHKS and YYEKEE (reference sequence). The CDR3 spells CASSLFRPYEQYF. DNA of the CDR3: TGTGCCAGCAGCTTGTTCAGGCCCTACGAGCAGTACTTC.

The CDR3 here is CATGTGANEKLFF. CDR3 DNA sequence: TGTGCCACAGGGACAGGGGCTAATGAAAAACTGTTTTTT. The chain recombines TRBV27 with TRBJ1-4; 10 bases fit TRBD1. Germline V gene sequence: CDR1 MNHEY, CDR2 SMNVEV (reference sequence). This CDR3 has 13 amino acids. Trimming removed 10 bases from V and 3 bases from J; junction bases left unmatched: 2.

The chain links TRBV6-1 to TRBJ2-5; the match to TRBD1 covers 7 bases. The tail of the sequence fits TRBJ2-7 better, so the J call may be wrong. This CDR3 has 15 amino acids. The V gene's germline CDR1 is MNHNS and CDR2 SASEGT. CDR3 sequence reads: CASSTTTGYHYEQYF. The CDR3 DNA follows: TGTGCCAGCAGTACAACGACAGGGTATCACTACGAGCAGTACTTC.

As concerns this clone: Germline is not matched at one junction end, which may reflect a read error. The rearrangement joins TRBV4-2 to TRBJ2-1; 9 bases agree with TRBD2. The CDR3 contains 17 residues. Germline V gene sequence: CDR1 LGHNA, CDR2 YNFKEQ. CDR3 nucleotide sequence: TGTGCCAGCAGCCAAGAGCCGGGACTAGCCTCCGACAATGAGCAGTTCTTC. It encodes CASSQEPGLASDNEQFF.

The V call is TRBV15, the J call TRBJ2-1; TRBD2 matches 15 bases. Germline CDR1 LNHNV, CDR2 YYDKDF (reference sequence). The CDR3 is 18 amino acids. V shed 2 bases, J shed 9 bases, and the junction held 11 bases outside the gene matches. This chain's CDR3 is CATSRNLGLAGGSVEQFF. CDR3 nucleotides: TGTGCCACCAGCAGAAACCTCGGACTAGCGGGGGGGTCTGTTGAGCAGTTCTTC.

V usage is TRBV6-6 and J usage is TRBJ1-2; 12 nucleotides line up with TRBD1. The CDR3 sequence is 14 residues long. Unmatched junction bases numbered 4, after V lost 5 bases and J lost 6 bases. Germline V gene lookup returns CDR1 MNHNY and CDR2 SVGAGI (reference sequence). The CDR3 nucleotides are TGTGCCAGCAGTCTTGGGACAGGGGGCGATGGCTACACCTTC. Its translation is CASSLGTGGDGYTF.

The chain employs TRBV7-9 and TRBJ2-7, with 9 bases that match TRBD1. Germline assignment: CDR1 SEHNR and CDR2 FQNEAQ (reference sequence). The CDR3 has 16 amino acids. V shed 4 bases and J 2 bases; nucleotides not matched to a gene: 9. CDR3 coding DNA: TGTGCCAGCAGCTCCATCCCGGGACAGGGCACCTACGAGCAGTACTTC. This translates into CASSSIPGQGTYEQYF.

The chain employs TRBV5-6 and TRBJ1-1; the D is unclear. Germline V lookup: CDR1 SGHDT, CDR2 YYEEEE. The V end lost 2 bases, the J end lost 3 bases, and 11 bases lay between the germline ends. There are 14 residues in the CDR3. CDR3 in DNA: TGTGCCAGCAGCTTATCCGATCGGTACACTGAAGCTTTCTTT. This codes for CASSLSDRYTEAFF. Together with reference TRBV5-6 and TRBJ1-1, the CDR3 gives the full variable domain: DAGVTQSPTHLIKTRGQQVTLRCSPKSGHDTVSWYQQALGQGPQFIFQYYEEEERQRGNFPDRFSGHQFPNYSSELNVNALLLGDSALYLCASSLSDRYTEAFFGQGTRLTVV.

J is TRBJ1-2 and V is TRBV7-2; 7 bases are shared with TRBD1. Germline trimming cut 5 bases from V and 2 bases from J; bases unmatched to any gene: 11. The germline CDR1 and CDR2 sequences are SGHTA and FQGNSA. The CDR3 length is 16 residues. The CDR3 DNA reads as TGTGCCAGCAGCCGGGACAGCCCCCGACTAAACTATGGCTACACCTTC. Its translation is CASSRDSPRLNYGYTF.

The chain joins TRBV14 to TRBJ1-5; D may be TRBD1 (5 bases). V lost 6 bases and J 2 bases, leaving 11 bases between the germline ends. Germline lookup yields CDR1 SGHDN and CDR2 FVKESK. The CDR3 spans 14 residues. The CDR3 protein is CASSQRGGNQPQHF. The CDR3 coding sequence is TGTGCCAGCAGTCAACGGGGGGGCAATCAGCCCCAGCATTTT. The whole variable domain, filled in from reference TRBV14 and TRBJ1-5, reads EAGVTQFPSHSVIEKGQTVTLRCDPISGHDNLYWYRRVMGKEIKFLLHFVKESKQDESGMPNNRFLAERTGGTYSTLKVQPAELEDSGVYFCASSQRGGNQPQHFGDGTRLSIL.

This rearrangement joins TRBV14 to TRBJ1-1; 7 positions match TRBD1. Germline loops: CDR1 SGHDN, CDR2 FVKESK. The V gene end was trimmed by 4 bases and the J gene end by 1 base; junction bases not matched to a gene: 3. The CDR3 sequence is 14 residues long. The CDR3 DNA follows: TGTGCCAGCAGCCGGACAGGCTCGAACACTGAAGCTTTCTTT. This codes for CASSRTGSNTEAFF.

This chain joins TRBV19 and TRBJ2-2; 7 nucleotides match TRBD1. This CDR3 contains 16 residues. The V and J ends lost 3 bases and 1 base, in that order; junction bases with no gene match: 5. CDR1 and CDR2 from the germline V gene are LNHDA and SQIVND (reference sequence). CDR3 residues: CASSMLGTVNTGELFF. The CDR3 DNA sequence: TGTGCCAGTAGTATGTTGGGGACAGTGAACACCGGGGAGCTGTTTTTT.

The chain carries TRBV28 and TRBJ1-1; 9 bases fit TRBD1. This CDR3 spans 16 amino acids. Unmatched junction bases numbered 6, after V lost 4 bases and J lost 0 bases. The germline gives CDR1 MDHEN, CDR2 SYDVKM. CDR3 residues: CASSYGQGRMNTEAFF. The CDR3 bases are TGTGCCAGCAGTTACGGACAGGGGCGTATGAACACTGAAGCTTTCTTT.

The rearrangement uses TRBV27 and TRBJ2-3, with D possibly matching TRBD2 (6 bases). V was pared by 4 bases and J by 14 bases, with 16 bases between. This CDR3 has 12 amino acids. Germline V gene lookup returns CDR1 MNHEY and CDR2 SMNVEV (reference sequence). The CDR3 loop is CASSSAGREPYF. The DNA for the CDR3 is TGTGCCAGCAGTTCCGCGGGACGGGAACCGTATTTT.

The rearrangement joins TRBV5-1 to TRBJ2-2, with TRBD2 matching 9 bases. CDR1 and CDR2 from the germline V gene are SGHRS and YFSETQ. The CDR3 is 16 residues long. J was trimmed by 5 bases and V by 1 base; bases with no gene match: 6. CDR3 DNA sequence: TGCGCCAGCAGCTTGCCTAGCGGGGCCTTGACCGGGGAGCTGTTTTTT. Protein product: CASSLPSGALTGELFF. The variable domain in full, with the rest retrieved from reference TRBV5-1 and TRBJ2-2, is KAGVTQTPRYLIKTRGQQVTLSCSPISGHRSVSWYQQTPGQGLQFLFEYFSETQRNKGNFPGRFSGRQFSNSRSEMNVSTLELGDSALYLCASSLPSGALTGELFFGEGSRLTVL.

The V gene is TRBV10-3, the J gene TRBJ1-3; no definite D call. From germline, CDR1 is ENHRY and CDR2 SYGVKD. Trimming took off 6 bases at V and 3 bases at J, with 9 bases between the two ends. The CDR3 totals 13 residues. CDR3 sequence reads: CAIRSSGGNTIYF. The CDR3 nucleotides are TGTGCCATCAGAAGTTCAGGTGGAAACACCATATATTTT.

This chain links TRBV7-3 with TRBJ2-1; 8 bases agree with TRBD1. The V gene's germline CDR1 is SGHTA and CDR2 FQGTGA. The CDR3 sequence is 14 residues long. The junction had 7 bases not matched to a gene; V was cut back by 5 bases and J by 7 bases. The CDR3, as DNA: TGTGCCAGCAGCCCCTGGACAGGGAAAAATGAGCAGTTCTTC. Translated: CASSPWTGKNEQFF.

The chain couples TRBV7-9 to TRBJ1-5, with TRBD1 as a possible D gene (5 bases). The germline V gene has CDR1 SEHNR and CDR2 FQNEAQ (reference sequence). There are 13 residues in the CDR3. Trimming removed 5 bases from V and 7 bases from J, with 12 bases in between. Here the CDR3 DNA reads TGTGCCAGCAGCCGTGGCAGGGCGCAGCCCCAGCATTTT. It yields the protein CASSRGRAQPQHF.

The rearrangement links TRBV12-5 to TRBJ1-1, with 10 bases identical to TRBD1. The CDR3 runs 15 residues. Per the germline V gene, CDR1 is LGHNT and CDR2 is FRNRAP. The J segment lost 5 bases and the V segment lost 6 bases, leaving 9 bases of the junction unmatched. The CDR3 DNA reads TGTGCTAGTGGCCCCCAGACAGGGGGCTTGACTGAAGCTTTCTTT. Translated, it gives CASGPQTGGLTEAFF.

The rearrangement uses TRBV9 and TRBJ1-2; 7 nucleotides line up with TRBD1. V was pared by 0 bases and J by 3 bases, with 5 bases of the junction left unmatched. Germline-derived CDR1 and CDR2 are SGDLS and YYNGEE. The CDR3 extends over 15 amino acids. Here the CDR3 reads CASSVAQGGDYGYTF. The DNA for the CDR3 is TGTGCCAGCAGCGTAGCTCAGGGGGGCGACTATGGCTACACCTTC. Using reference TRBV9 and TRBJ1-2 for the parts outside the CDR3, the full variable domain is DSGVTQTPKHLITATGQRVTLRCSPRSGDLSVYWYQQSLDQGLQFLIQYYNGEERAKGNILERFSAQQFPDLHSELNLSSLELGDSALYFCASSVAQGGDYGYTFGSGTRLTVV.

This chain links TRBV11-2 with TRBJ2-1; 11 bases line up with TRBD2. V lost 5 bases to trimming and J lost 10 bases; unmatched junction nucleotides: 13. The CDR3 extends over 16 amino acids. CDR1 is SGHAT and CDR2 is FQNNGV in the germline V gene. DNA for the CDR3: TGTGCCAGCAGCCGAACCCTAGCGGGGGGACGTACGGAGCAGTTCTTC. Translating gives CASSRTLAGGRTEQFF.